A selection of T cell receptor beta chains follows, all from one sample in a study of T cell responses to AZD1222 COVID-19 vaccine. The repertoire was sequenced with immunoSEQ multiplex PCR; TCRdb's copy has only in-frame clones and lacks some. The table lists about 100,000 clones, about four fifths of them singletons. This sample comprised peripheral blood, obtained on day 0 of AZD1222 vaccination. The receptor source for this set is an adult in good health. CDR3s include the opening cysteine and the closing phenylalanine or tryptophan. D genes are given only for firm matches. Some rows have no size entry. The others give once, few or many, or a class for an expanded clone.

v_call,clone_size,d_call,j_call,cdr3_nt,cdr3_aa
TRBV15,-,-,TRBJ2-3,TGTGCCACCAGCAGAGAATACTGCTCTTGCACAGATACGCAGTATTTT,CATSREYCSCTDTQYF
TRBV19,-,TRBD1,TRBJ2-2,TGTGCCAGTAGGTCCAGGGGGACCGGGGAGCTGTTTTTT,CASRSRGTGELFF
TRBV28,-,TRBD2,TRBJ2-1,TGTGCCAGCAGGCCGACTAGCGTCGGGTACAATGAGCAGTTCTTC,CASRPTSVGYNEQFF
TRBV7-2,-,TRBD2,TRBJ2-4,TGTGCCAGCAGCTTAGGGCGGGAGGCCGGCATTCAGTACTTC,CASSLGREAGIQYF
TRBV20-1,-,-,TRBJ1-4,TGCAGTGCTAGTCCCTCCGGAGCGGCTAATGAAAAACTGTTTTTT,CSASPSGAANEKLFF
TRBV6-2/TRBV6-3,-,-,TRBJ1-1,TGTGCCAGCAGTTACACGGTGATGAACACTGAAGCTTTCTTT,CASSYTVMNTEAFF
TRBV15,-,TRBD2,TRBJ2-3,TGTGCCACCAGCAGAGATCGACTAGCGGGGAGACTACCCACAGATACGCAGTATTTT,CATSRDRLAGRLPTDTQYF
TRBV28,-,-,TRBJ1-5,TGTGCCAGCAGTTTATATTCCCCGGGATCGAGCAATCAGCCCCAGCATTTT,CASSLYSPGSSNQPQHF
TRBV5-1,-,-,TRBJ1-6,TGCGCCAGCAGCTTGATGTCAGGGGATAATTCACCCCTCCACTTT,CASSLMSGDNSPLHF
TRBV7-2,once,TRBD2,TRBJ2-1,TGTGCCAGCAGCTTAGGGGGACTAGCGGCCTACAATGAGCAGTTCTTC,CASSLGGLAAYNEQFF
TRBV6-5,-,-,TRBJ1-1,TGTGCCAGCAGTTACTCACTCAGGGGAGTGAGCACTGAAGCTTTCTTT,CASSYSLRGVSTEAFF
TRBV7-2,-,TRBD1,TRBJ2-6,TGTGCCAGCAGCTTTGGGACAGGGATCTCTGGGGCCAACGTCCTGACTTTC,CASSFGTGISGANVLTF
TRBV11-3,few,-,TRBJ1-6,TGTGCCAGCAGCTTCAACAGCAGATCCTATAATTCACCCCTCCACTTT,CASSFNSRSYNSPLHF
TRBV5-8,once,TRBD1,TRBJ1-4,TGTGCCAGCAGCAAAGGGACAGGGGGAAATAATGAAAAACTGTTTTTT,CASSKGTGGNNEKLFF
TRBV2,-,-,TRBJ1-1,TGTGCCAGCAGTTCCTACACTGAAGCTTTCTTT,CASSSYTEAFF
TRBV7-2,-,-,TRBJ2-5,TGTGCCAGCAGCTACCACACGTACCAAGAGACCCAGTACTTC,CASSYHTYQETQYF
TRBV11-2,-,TRBD1,TRBJ1-4,TGTGCCAGCAGCTTAGACCCTAAGACACGACAGGGAGAACTGTTTTTT,CASSLDPKTRQGELFF
TRBV28,-,TRBD1,TRBJ1-5,TGTGCCAGCAGTTTCTCAGGGGGAGGCAATCAGCCCCAGCATTTT,CASSFSGGGNQPQHF
TRBV5-1,few,-,TRBJ2-1,TGCGCCAGCAGCTTGGATCCGACCCGCCCCCATGAGCAGTTCTTC,CASSLDPTRPHEQFF
TRBV6-5,few,TRBD1,TRBJ1-6,TGTGCCAGCAGTACGCTGACAGGGAGTTCACCCCTCCACTTT,CASSTLTGSSPLHF
TRBV5-4,-,-,TRBJ1-1,TGTGCCAGCAGCTTGCAGTATTTGAACACTGAAGCTTTCTTT,CASSLQYLNTEAFF
TRBV6-2/TRBV6-3,-,-,TRBJ1-2,TGTGCCAGCAGTCGGACGGCGACTAACTATGGCTACACCTTC,CASSRTATNYGYTF
TRBV5-1,-,-,TRBJ1-1,TGCGCCAGCAGCCAGGAGGGTAAGGGGCCCTTCTTT,CASSQEGKGPFF
TRBV5-1,-,-,TRBJ1-1,TGCGCCAGCAGCTTGTACGGGGCCGGGGGGTGGACTGAAGCTTTCTTT,CASSLYGAGGWTEAFF
TRBV6-5,-,-,TRBJ2-2,TGTGCCGGGAACTTCGGGACCAGCGCCGGGGAGCTGTTTTTT,CAGNFGTSAGELFF
TRBV5-1,-,TRBD1,TRBJ1-4,TGCGCCAGCAGCTCGGGGACAGGAACTAATGAAAAACTGTTTTTT,CASSSGTGTNEKLFF
TRBV3-1/TRBV3-2,-,-,TRBJ2-5,TGTGCCAGCAGCCTTCGCAGGAGAGAGACCCAGTACTTC,CASSLRRRETQYF
TRBV9,-,-,TRBJ2-1,TGTGCCAGCAGCGTAGGCGCGAAGTATGAGCAGTTCTTC,CASSVGAKYEQFF
TRBV18,-,TRBD1,TRBJ2-7,TGTGCCAGCTCACTGGGAAGAGGGACAGGCCGGGTCTACGAGCAGTACTTC,CASSLGRGTGRVYEQYF
TRBV28,-,-,TRBJ1-3,TGTGCCAGCAGTTATCCGGCGAAGGCGCAAGGAAACACCATATATTTT,CASSYPAKAQGNTIYF
TRBV7-2,few,-,TRBJ1-5,TGTGCCAGCAGCTCGGGAGTCAATCAGCCCCAGCATTTT,CASSSGVNQPQHF
TRBV4-1,-,-,TRBJ2-2,TGCGCCAGCAGCCCCACAGGGCGAAACACCGGGGAGCTGTTTTTT,CASSPTGRNTGELFF
TRBV2,once,-,TRBJ1-4,TGTGCCAGCAGTGATTGGAGCGGGGAAGAAAAACTGTTTTTT,CASSDWSGEEKLFF
TRBV18,-,-,TRBJ1-4,TGTGCCAGCTCAAATTACGGGCCTGGGGAAAAACTGTTTTTT,CASSNYGPGEKLFF
TRBV4-2,-,TRBD2,TRBJ2-1,TGTGCCAGCAGCCCCCGGACTAGCGGGGTCGACAATGAGCAGTTCTTC,CASSPRTSGVDNEQFF
TRBV18,few,TRBD1,TRBJ1-2,TGTGCCAGCTCACCCGCCGGGACAGGGCCCCTTCTGGGCTATGGCTACACCTTC,CASSPAGTGPLLGYGYTF
TRBV10-1,-,-,TRBJ1-4,TGCGCCAGCACCCGGGAGGCAACTAATGAAAAACTGTTTTTT,CASTREATNEKLFF
TRBV29-1,-,TRBD1,TRBJ1-2,TGCAGCGTCCTAGAGGGGAGGGGGCAAGGCTACACCTTC,CSVLEGRGQGYTF
TRBV7-2,-,-,TRBJ1-2,TGTGCCAGCAGCTTAGCGGAAAATGATGGACGTTTCGGCTATGGCTACACCTTC,CASSLAENDGRFGYGYTF
TRBV6-6,-,-,TRBJ2-7,TGTGCCAGCAGTCCGGCACTCCTCTTCGCCAGGTCCTACGAGCAGTACTTC,CASSPALLFARSYEQYF
TRBV18,-,TRBD2,TRBJ2-1,TGTGCCAGCTCACCACCGGCCGGGACTAGCGGCTACAATGAGCAGTTCTTC,CASSPPAGTSGYNEQFF
TRBV2,few,TRBD1,TRBJ1-2,TGTGCCAGCAGTATGGACAGGAATGGCTACACCTTC,CASSMDRNGYTF
TRBV2,-,TRBD1,TRBJ1-3,TGTGCCAGCAGTGAGACGACAGGGGGAAACACCATATATTTT,CASSETTGGNTIYF
TRBV7-2,-,-,TRBJ1-5,TGTGCCAGCAGCCCAGGGCTTTCGGGCAATCAGCCCCAGCATTTT,CASSPGLSGNQPQHF
TRBV6-2/TRBV6-3,once,-,TRBJ2-3,TGTGCCAGCAGTTCCGGGACTCGACGTTATCTTCGCACAGATACGCAGTATTTT,CASSSGTRRYLRTDTQYF
TRBV7-9,once,TRBD1,TRBJ2-5,TGTGCCAGCAGCTCCTGGTTAGGGGGCGAAGAGACCCAGTACTTC,CASSSWLGGEETQYF
TRBV19,-,-,TRBJ2-5,TGTGCCAGTTCCCAACAGGATATCCAAGAGACCCAGTACTTC,CASSQQDIQETQYF
TRBV10-3,-,TRBD2,TRBJ2-2,TGTGCCATCATATCGGGGGGGCGAACCGGGGAGCTGTTTTTT,CAIISGGRTGELFF
TRBV5-1,-,-,TRBJ1-2,TGCGCCAGCAGCTTATGGACCGATACTAACTATGGCTACACCTTC,CASSLWTDTNYGYTF
TRBV12-3/TRBV12-4,-,-,TRBJ2-3,TGTGCCAGCAGTTCATTGGCAGATACGCAGTATTTT,CASSSLADTQYF
TRBV15,-,-,TRBJ2-2,TGTGCCACCAGAGGACAGAGGAACACCGGGGAGCTGTTTTTT,CATRGQRNTGELFF
TRBV5-3,-,TRBD2,TRBJ2-1,TGTGCCAGAAGCTCTAGCTCATGGCGGGGGGGCTTAGTTACGAATGAGCAGTTCTTC,CARSSSSWRGGLVTNEQFF
TRBV28,-,TRBD1,TRBJ2-7,TGTGCCAGCAGACGGACAGGGGAGTCCTACGAGCAGTACTTC,CASRRTGESYEQYF
TRBV3-1/TRBV3-2,-,-,TRBJ2-3,TGTGCCAGCAGCCCGGGAGATACGCAGTATTTT,CASSPGDTQYF
TRBV10-1,-,-,TRBJ1-1,TGCGCCAGCAGTGAGTGGGGGAACGATGAAGCTTTCTTT,CASSEWGNDEAFF
TRBV5-4,once,TRBD1,TRBJ2-3,TGTGCCAGCAGCTCACAGGGGACAGATACGCAGTATTTT,CASSSQGTDTQYF
TRBV24-1,-,-,TRBJ1-2,TGTGCCACCAGTGAGTGGGGAGGTGGCTACACCTTC,CATSEWGGGYTF